Listed here is a single TCR beta chain. V gave up 2 bases and J gave up 9 bases, with 9 bases separating them. Per germline, CDR1 SGHRS and CDR2 YFSETQ. The CDR3 loop spans 13 amino acids. The sample originates from a study of blood T cell repertoires in COVID-19. About the research overall: Specimens from acute and convalescent COVID-19 originated in the United States, Italy and Spain. PBMCs, B-cell-depleted T cells, or T cells provided the cDNA or gDNA that made up the material.

Data came from immunoSEQ multiplex PCR; TCRdb stores just in-frame clones and leaves some out. Altogether about 250,000 clones are present, 86% being singletons, with the ten largest covering around 1.6%. Sequenced: peripheral blood. The chain uses TRBV5-1 and TRBJ1-6; tentatively, D is TRBD1 (5 bases). This TCR came from a woman in her fifties or sixties who had recovered from COVID-19. CDR3 in DNA: TGCGCCAGCAGCTTCCAGGGTTTTTCACCCCTCCACTTT. Protein product: CASSFQGFSPLHF. The entire variable domain, with the rest obtained from reference TRBV5-1 and TRBJ1-6, is as follows: KAGVTQTPRYLIKTRGQQVTLSCSPISGHRSVSWYQQTPGQGLQFLFEYFSETQRNKGNFPGRFSGRQFSNSRSEMNVSTLELGDSALYLCASSFQGFSPLHFGNGTRLTVT.